This TCR beta chain comes out of a study of blood T cell repertoires in COVID-19. The CDR3 totals 15 residues. Unmatched junction bases numbered 5, after V lost 5 bases and J lost 1 base. Germline loops: CDR1 MNHEY, CDR2 SVGEGT. Clones were read by immunoSEQ multiplex PCR, and TCRdb kept only the in-frame ones, dropping some. The data show approximately 290,000 clones, more than 80% seen once. Either two negative PCRs, clearance, or symptom resolution qualified Cohort 3 donors as recovered. Material: PBMCs or T cells enriched from blood (not recorded which). The TCR originated in a woman aged 25-40 years who had recovered from COVID-19. The V call is TRBV6-2 or TRBV6-3, the J call TRBJ2-3; 8 nucleotides align to TRBD2. CDR3 nucleotides: TGTGCCAGCAGTCAGATGACTAGCGGCACAGATACGCAGTATTTT. This encodes CASSQMTSGTDTQYF.